The 19 T cell receptor beta chains below all came from one sample that was sequenced in a study of blood T cells in healthy people across ages. Primers used in a second PCR of about 7 to 12 cycles were a sample-barcoded 5' primer and a J-beta primer mix. TCRdb independently ran MiXCR on the 5' RACE reads; one entry per CDR3 protein. Of about 970,000 distinct CDR3 sequences in the sample, roughly 47% were seen once. Sequences were obtained from blood. The source of these receptors is a woman aged 60 to 75 in good health.

This chain connects TRBV10-3 to TRBJ1-2, with D perhaps matching TRBD1 (5 bases). The CDR3 has 14 amino acids. V was cut by 2 bases and J by 4 bases, with 11 bases left in between. The V gene's germline CDR1 is ENHRY and CDR2 SYGVKD. The CDR3 DNA reads TGTGCCATCAGTGAGGGGGGAGCTGGCTATGGCTACACCTTC. It is translated as CAISEGGAGYGYTF.

This rearrangement joins TRBV3-1 to TRBJ2-1; no firm D call. This CDR3 is 13 amino acids long. V lost 1 base and J 12 bases, leaving 13 bases between the germline ends. Germline V CDR1 and CDR2: LGHDT, YNNKEL (reference sequence). This CDR3 reads CASSQAFGRAQFF. The CDR3 DNA is TGTGCCAGCAGCCAAGCATTTGGACGGGCGCAGTTCTTC.

This clonotype was seen a handful of times. The V gene is TRBV2, the J gene TRBJ2-1; D unresolved. V was pared by 3 bases and J by 9 bases, with 18 bases between. Germline CDR1 reads SNHLY; CDR2 reads FYNNEI. The CDR3 has 15 amino acids. The CDR3 sequence is CASSESTSSPGEQFF. As DNA, the CDR3 is TGTGCCAGCAGTGAGAGTACATCCAGCCCGGGTGAGCAGTTCTTC. Together with reference TRBV2 and TRBJ2-1, the CDR3 gives the full variable domain: EPEVTQTPSHQVTQMGQEVILRCVPISNHLYFYWYRQILGQKVEFLVSFYNNEISEKSEIFDDQFSVERPDGSNFTLKIRSTKLEDSAMYFCASSESTSSPGEQFFGPGTRLTVL.

V and J are TRBV11-2 and TRBJ2-1; D is uncertain. This CDR3 spans 12 amino acids. Looked up from germline, CDR1 is SGHAT and CDR2 is FQNNGV. The V end lost 5 bases, the J end lost 8 bases, and 10 bases lay between the germline ends. CDR3 coding DNA: TGTGCCAGCAGCACCCTAAGACATGAGCAGTTCTTC. Its translation is CASSTLRHEQFF.

Of note for this clonotype: A much bigger clone sits one base away, suggesting this may be a read error. The chain is built from TRBV27 and TRBJ1-2; D is uncertain. Looked up from germline, CDR1 is MNHEY and CDR2 is SMNVEV (reference sequence). V was shortened by 2 bases and J by 4 bases, with 8 bases between the two germline ends. The CDR3 length is 13 residues. Here the CDR3 DNA reads TGTGCCAGCAGTTTAAAGGGAGGCTATGGCTACACCTTC. It is translated as CASSLKGGYGYTF.

CDR3 nucleotide sequence: TGTGCCAGCAGCTTACAATCTCCGGAGGGTAGAAAGTACTTC. This codes for CASSLQSPEGRKYF. V gene TRBV7-2 combines with J gene TRBJ2-7; possibly TRBD2 for D (6 bases). The CDR3 spans 14 residues. Germline CDR1 and CDR2: SGHTA and FQGNSA. V was shortened by 2 bases and J by 11 bases, with 19 bases between the two germline ends.

The rearrangement links TRBV7-2 to TRBJ2-5, with 10 bases matching TRBD2. The CDR3 consists of 16 residues. The germline gives CDR1 SGHTA, CDR2 FQGNSA. After removal of 3 bases from V and 4 bases from J, the junction contained 8 bases not matched to a gene. CDR3: CASSLGIGLAAETQYF. CDR3 nucleotide sequence: TGTGCCAGCAGCTTGGGGATTGGACTAGCGGCAGAGACCCAGTACTTC.

This clonotype turned up a few times. The chain couples TRBV7-2 to TRBJ1-5; maybe TRBD1 (6 bases). V was pared by 5 bases and J by 7 bases, with 18 bases between. This CDR3 is 15 amino acids long. In germline, CDR1 is SGHTA, CDR2 FQGNSA. The CDR3: CASSPGEAWWQPQHF. In DNA, the CDR3 is TGTGCCAGCAGCCCAGGGGAGGCTTGGTGGCAGCCCCAGCATTTT.

This clonotype was seen just once. V and J are TRBV29-1 and TRBJ2-1; 8 bases line up with TRBD2. J gave up 6 bases and V 4 bases, and 5 bases lay outside the gene matches. Germline assignment: CDR1 SQVTM and CDR2 ANQGSEA. The CDR3 covers 13 residues. As DNA, the CDR3 is TGCAGCGTTGTCCAGCGGGAGCGCAATGAGCAGTTCTTC. This sequence encodes CSVVQRERNEQFF.

The V call is TRBV20-1, the J call TRBJ2-1; 8 bases line up with TRBD2. In germline, CDR1 is DFQATT, CDR2 SNEGSKA (reference sequence). This CDR3 has 15 amino acids. Trimming cost V 0 bases and J 6 bases; bases outside gene matches: 7. CDR3 protein: CSARDGTSNLNEQFF. CDR3 DNA sequence: TGCAGTGCTAGAGATGGGACTAGTAATCTCAATGAGCAGTTCTTC.

V and J are TRBV7-2 and TRBJ2-4; D is ambiguous. The CDR3 is 14 amino acids. Trimming cost V 5 bases and J 8 bases, with 16 bases left between them. Per germline, CDR1 SGHTA and CDR2 FQGNSA. This CDR3 reads CASSSGASKDIQYF. CDR3 sequence (DNA): TGTGCCAGCAGCAGTGGCGCCTCGAAGGACATTCAGTACTTC. Full variable domain (remainder filled in from reference TRBV7-2 and TRBJ2-4): GAGVSQSPSNKVTEKGKDVELRCDPISGHTALYWYRQSLGQGLEFLIYFQGNSAPDKSGLPSDRFSAERTGGSVSTLTIQRTQQEDSAVYLCASSSGASKDIQYFGAGTRLSVL.

V and J are TRBV5-6 and TRBJ1-2, with D uncertain. CDR1 and CDR2 (germline): SGHDT, YYEEEE. CDR3 length: 16 amino acids. V was pared by 4 bases and J by 1 base, with 17 bases between. The CDR3 region is CASSRPGNAVNYGYTF. For the CDR3, the DNA is TGTGCCAGCAGCCGCCCCGGGAACGCGGTTAACTATGGCTACACCTTC.

This clonotype has a handful of counts. The chain employs TRBV29-1 and TRBJ1-2, with 10 nucleotides matching TRBD1. This CDR3 has 12 residues. J was trimmed by 8 bases and V by 7 bases; bases with no gene match: 7. In germline, CDR1 is SQVTM, CDR2 ANQGSEA. The CDR3 DNA follows: TGCAGCGCTTATGACAGGGGGCGAGGCTACACCTTC. This sequence encodes CSAYDRGRGYTF.

The rearrangement uses TRBV4-3 and TRBJ2-3, with 8 bases lining up with TRBD2. Losses at the gene ends were 0 bases for V and 8 bases for J; bases not matched to a gene: 13. Germline assignment: CDR1 LGHNA and CDR2 YSLEER. The CDR3 is 17 residues long. The CDR3 nucleotides read TGCGCCAGCAGCCAAGAAAAGGCGGGGGGAAAGGGAGGTACGCAGTATTTT. Protein: CASSQEKAGGKGGTQYF.

A few counts support this clonotype. The chain employs TRBV30 and TRBJ1-2; D gene ambiguous. V lost 2 bases to trimming and J lost 4 bases, with 8 bases between them. The CDR3 runs 12 residues. Looked up from germline, CDR1 is GTSNPN and CDR2 is SVGIG (reference sequence). The CDR3 DNA is TGTGCCTGGAGTACGGGGAGCTATGGCTACACCTTC. This sequence encodes CAWSTGSYGYTF.

This clonotype came up a few times. This sequence joins TRBV20-1 and TRBJ1-5, with D perhaps TRBD1 (5 bases). The germline CDR1 and CDR2 sequences are DFQATT and SNEGSKA (reference sequence). The CDR3 loop spans 14 amino acids. V gave up 0 bases and J gave up 6 bases, with 12 bases separating them. The CDR3: CSARDQIGGQPQHF. CDR3 DNA sequence: TGCAGTGCTAGAGATCAGATTGGGGGTCAGCCCCAGCATTTT.

This clonotype was found a few times. The chain carries TRBV28 and TRBJ2-7; D not resolved. V was shortened by 6 bases and J by 3 bases, with 15 bases between the two germline ends. The CDR3 has 14 residues. The germline gives CDR1 MDHEN, CDR2 SYDVKM. CDR3 bases: TGTGCCAGCAGCCCACCCCAGGCCCGCTACGAGCAGTACTTC. This encodes CASSPPQARYEQYF.

The chain joins TRBV29-1 to TRBJ2-3, with D unclear. V dropped 4 bases and J dropped 2 bases, with 10 bases sitting between them. Germline loops: CDR1 SQVTM, CDR2 ANQGSEA. CDR3 length equals 13 residues. The CDR3 nucleotides read TGCAGCGTTGGTTCGGTCGCCACAGATACGCAGTATTTT. This encodes CSVGSVATDTQYF.

The chain links TRBV5-1 to TRBJ2-5; D is tentatively TRBD1 or TRBD2 (6 bases each). The CDR3 spans 14 residues. V was pared by 1 base and J by 5 bases, with 12 bases between. Germline CDR1 and CDR2: SGHRS and YFSETQ. CDR3 DNA sequence: TGCGCCAGCAGCTTGTACGGGGGCGAGGAGACCCAGTACTTC. This sequence encodes CASSLYGGEETQYF.